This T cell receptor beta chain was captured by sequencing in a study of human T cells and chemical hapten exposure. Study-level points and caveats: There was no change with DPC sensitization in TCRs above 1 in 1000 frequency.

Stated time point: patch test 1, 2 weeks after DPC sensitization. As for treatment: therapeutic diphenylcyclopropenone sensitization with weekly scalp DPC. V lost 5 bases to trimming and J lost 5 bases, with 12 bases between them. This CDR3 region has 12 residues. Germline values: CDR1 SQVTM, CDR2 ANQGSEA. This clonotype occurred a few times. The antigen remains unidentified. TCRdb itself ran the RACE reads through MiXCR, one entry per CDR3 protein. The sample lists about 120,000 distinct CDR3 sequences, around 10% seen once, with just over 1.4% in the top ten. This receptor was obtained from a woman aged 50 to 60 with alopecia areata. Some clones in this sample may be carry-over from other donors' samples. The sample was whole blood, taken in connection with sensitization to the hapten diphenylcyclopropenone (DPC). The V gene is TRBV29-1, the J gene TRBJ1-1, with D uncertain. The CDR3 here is CSVSPDITEAFF. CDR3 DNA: TGCAGCGTTTCCCCAGATATAACTGAAGCTTTCTTT.